A single T cell receptor (beta chain) is shown here with its context. Its target is not known. This sample is part of a study of glioma-infiltrating T cells after dendritic cell vaccination. Study outcomes and limitations: Longer survival after dendritic cell vaccination followed higher pretreatment TIL content.

Up to about 2 ug genomic DNA was used for TCRB CDR3 amplification. Some clones are missing from TCRdb's copy, which holds only in-frame ones; the method was immunoSEQ multiplex PCR. The sample has about 95,000 clones; approximately 87% are singletons. Germline V gene lookup returns CDR1 SGHRS and CDR2 YFSETQ. The CDR3 consists of 12 residues. After removal of 5 bases from V and 10 bases from J, the junction contained 3 bases not matched to a gene. The chain joins TRBV5-1 to TRBJ2-1; 10 positions agree with TRBD1. This TCR was recovered from a human donor with glioblastoma. Sample: blood, taken before dendritic cell vaccination. The CDR3 sequence is CASRSDRGEQFF. The DNA of the CDR3 is TGCGCCAGCAGGTCGGACAGGGGGGAGCAGTTCTTC.